The sequence of this TCR beta chain was determined in a study of blood T cell repertoires in COVID-19. Background on the study: Both acute and convalescent COVID-19 samples were obtained from the United States, Italy and Spain.

The protocol was immunoSEQ multiplex PCR, while the TCRdb copy is restricted to in-frame clones and leaves out a portion. The sample holds roughly 100,000 clones, over 75% seen once. This clone was observed a few times. The CDR3 sequence is 15 residues long. V lost 0 bases and J 8 bases, leaving 15 bases between the germline ends. Per germline, CDR1 SGDLS and CDR2 YYNGEE. The rearrangement uses TRBV9 and TRBJ2-1; D may be TRBD1 (6 bases). This receptor was obtained from a man aged 65 to 79 with acute or convalescent COVID-19. Sequencing input: peripheral blood. CDR3 amino acids: CASSVDKGDLDEQFF. As DNA, the CDR3 is TGTGCCAGCAGCGTAGATAAGGGGGATCTGGATGAGCAGTTCTTC. The full variable domain, rest sourced from reference TRBV9 and TRBJ2-1, is DSGVTQTPKHLITATGQRVTLRCSPRSGDLSVYWYQQSLDQGLQFLIQYYNGEERAKGNILERFSAQQFPDLHSELNLSSLELGDSALYFCASSVDKGDLDEQFFGPGTRLTVL.